Listed here are 23 T cell receptor beta chains from one sample, sequenced in a study of T cells in Graves' hyperthyroidism and ophthalmopathy (dated by TCRdb to the late 2010s). Libraries were made using multiplex PCR. Sequenced using an Illumina HiSeq 2000. Amplification of TCR beta CDR3 regions was carried out from RNA transcripts. For the first round of RT-PCR on the TCR CDR3, the HTBI primer set was used together with the Qiagen OneStep RT-PCR kit. TCRdb handled the public reads itself, with Q25 trimming in fastp and clone calling in MiXCR, and kept productive beta chains. Rows with one shared CDR3 protein collapse into an entry with the most common genes and DNA. The table for this sample lists about 690,000 distinct CDR3 sequences; 17% of them were counted only once. The ten largest clones represent roughly a sixth of the sample. The sample taken for sequencing was blood. These receptors all stem from a man between 45 and 60 years old with Graves' hyperthyroidism.

The V gene is TRBV7-2, the J gene TRBJ1-1; a possible D gene is TRBD1 (6 bases). This CDR3 is 13 amino acids long. The germline CDR1 and CDR2 sequences are SGHTA and FQGNSA. The V end was cut by 9 bases, the J end by 1 base, with 12 bases between. The CDR3 here is CARGGGPNTEAFF. The DNA for the CDR3 is TGTGCCAGAGGGGGGGGGCCGAACACTGAAGCTTTCTTT.

This clonotype was picked up a small number of times. This chain links TRBV6-1 with TRBJ2-7; maybe TRBD2 (6 bases). Trimming pared 6 bases from V and 6 bases from J, leaving 15 bases between. Germline CDR1 MNHNS, CDR2 SASEGT. This CDR3 is 13 amino acids long. The CDR3 sequence is CASSTVTRGEQYF. The CDR3, as DNA: TGTGCCAGCAGCACGGTGACTAGGGGCGAGCAGTACTTC.

The chain is built from TRBV5-1 and TRBJ2-7, with 7 bases identical to TRBD2. CDR1 is SGHRS and CDR2 is YFSETQ in the germline V gene. This CDR3 is 13 amino acids long. J was trimmed by 6 bases and V by 2 bases; bases with no gene match: 5. CDR3 residues: CASSFGREIEQYF. For the CDR3, the DNA is TGCGCCAGCAGCTTCGGGCGGGAGATCGAGCAGTACTTC.

This clonotype turned up a few times. This sequence joins TRBV6-4 and TRBJ1-1; no reliable D call. The CDR3 is 15 amino acids. In germline, CDR1 is MRHNA, CDR2 SNTAGT. Trimming shortened V by 5 bases and J by 7 bases, and 20 bases separated the two germline ends. The CDR3 region has the DNA TGTGCCAGCAGTCCCGACCCGGGGAGTAGTGGTGAAGCTTTCTTT. Protein: CASSPDPGSSGEAFF.

About this clonotype itself: It may be a read error: a sequence one base away is much more abundant. J is TRBJ2-5 and V is TRBV30; D gene unclear. Germline V gene lookup returns CDR1 GTSNPN and CDR2 SVGIG (reference sequence). V was shortened by 5 bases and J by 5 bases, with 15 bases between the two germline ends. This CDR3 has 13 residues. DNA of the CDR3: TGTGCCTGGGGTCAATATGCACAGGAGACCCAGTACTTC. Protein: CAWGQYAQETQYF.

This chain uses TRBV4-3 with TRBJ2-7; D ambiguous. CDR3 length: 15 amino acids. V gave up 3 bases and J gave up 5 bases, with 17 bases separating them. The germline V gene has CDR1 LGHNA and CDR2 YSLEER. DNA for the CDR3: TGCGCCAGCAGCCAGGATACCTCTACCCGGCACGAGCAGTACTTC. Translated, it gives CASSQDTSTRHEQYF.

This clonotype was picked up many times. The rearrangement joins TRBV5-1 to TRBJ2-3, with 8 nucleotides matching TRBD1. Germline V lookup: CDR1 SGHRS, CDR2 YFSETQ. The CDR3 consists of 15 residues. V was clipped by 0 bases and J by 3 bases; unmatched bases: 3. CDR3 amino acids: CASSLVGQATDTQYF. CDR3 nucleotides: TGCGCCAGCAGCTTGGTGGGACAGGCGACAGATACGCAGTATTTT.

This clonotype was seen a handful of times. The chain couples TRBV27 to TRBJ2-1; TRBD2 matches at 9 bases. The length of the CDR3 is 14 residues. CDR1 is MNHEY and CDR2 is SMNVEV in the germline V gene (reference sequence). V gave up 6 bases and J gave up 8 bases; unmatched junction bases: 8. The chain's CDR3 is CASRGLAGLDEQFF. CDR3 sequence (DNA): TGTGCCAGCAGGGGACTAGCAGGGTTAGATGAGCAGTTCTTC.

This clonotype was seen many times. V and J are TRBV24-1 and TRBJ2-6; TRBD2 might be the D (6 bases). CDR1 and CDR2 (germline): KGHDR, SFDVKD. Trimming stripped 9 bases from V and 0 bases from J, with 14 bases between. The CDR3 consists of 16 residues. The CDR3 is CATGGTSVSGANVLTF. CDR3 nucleotide sequence: TGTGCCACCGGAGGGACTTCTGTCTCTGGGGCCAACGTCCTGACTTTC.

In its sample, this clonotype was seen many times. V usage is TRBV5-1 and J usage is TRBJ2-1, with a tentative D call TRBD2 (5 bases). CDR1 SGHRS and CDR2 YFSETQ come from the germline V gene. V gave up 5 bases and J gave up 8 bases, with 17 bases separating them. The CDR3 runs to 14 residues. The CDR3 loop is CASRAGPSLDEQFF. In DNA, the CDR3 is TGCGCCAGCAGGGCCGGCCCTAGCTTAGATGAGCAGTTCTTC.

The J gene is TRBJ2-7, the V gene TRBV4-1, with TRBD1 identical over 8 bases. CDR1 is MGHRA and CDR2 is YSYEKL in the germline V gene. This CDR3 has 15 amino acids. Unmatched junction bases numbered 9, after V lost 1 base and J lost 7 bases. CDR3 coding DNA: TGCGCCAGCAGCCAAGCTCAGGGGGCGTCTACGGAGCAGTACTTC. It translates to CASSQAQGASTEQYF.

The chain links TRBV18 to TRBJ2-7, with 8 bases identical to TRBD1. CDR1 is KGHSH and CDR2 is LQKENI in the germline V gene. The V segment lost 4 bases and the J segment 1 base; nucleotides outside the gene matches: 6. The length of the CDR3 is 15 residues. The CDR3 is CASSLRQGWSYEQYF. CDR3 DNA: TGTGCCAGCTCACTACGACAGGGGTGGTCCTACGAGCAGTACTTC. The full variable domain, with the rest looked up from reference TRBV18 and TRBJ2-7, is NAGVMQNPRHLVRRRGQEARLRCSPMKGHSHVYWYRQLPEEGLKFMVYLQKENIIDESGMPKERFSAEFPKEGPSILRIQQVVRGDSAAYFCASSLRQGWSYEQYFGPGTRLTVT.

The table lists this clonotype with many counts. The chain couples TRBV11-2 to TRBJ1-4, with D uncertain. The CDR3 is 12 residues long. Per the germline V gene, CDR1 is SGHAT and CDR2 is FQNNGV. V was cut by 5 bases and J by 4 bases, with 5 bases left in between. DNA of the CDR3: TGTGCCAGCAGCATGATTAATGAAAAACTGTTTTTT. It yields the protein CASSMINEKLFF.

The chain is built from TRBV30 and TRBJ2-7; 7 nucleotides agree with TRBD2. From germline, CDR1 is GTSNPN and CDR2 SVGIG (reference sequence). J lost 5 bases, V lost 8 bases, and 12 bases had no gene match. This CDR3 has 13 amino acids. The CDR3 coding sequence is TGTGCCCAGGGCACAGTTGGGGGGGACGAGCAGTACTTC. It yields the protein CAQGTVGGDEQYF. Full variable domain (rest looked up from reference TRBV30 and TRBJ2-7): SQTIHQWPATLVQPVGSPLSLECTVEGTSNPNLYWYRQAAGRGLQLLFYSVGIGQISSEVPQNLSASRPQDRQFILSSKKLLLSDSGFYLCAQGTVGGDEQYFGPGTRLTVT.

This clonotype was recorded many times. V is TRBV28 and J is TRBJ1-2; a possible D gene is TRBD1 (5 bases). The CDR3 consists of 13 residues. V was cut by 8 bases and J by 6 bases, with 16 bases left in between. CDR1 is MDHEN and CDR2 is SYDVKM in the germline V gene. The CDR3 here is CASFPRGADGYTF. The DNA for the CDR3 is TGTGCCAGCTTCCCCCGAGGGGCGGATGGCTACACCTTC.

DNA of the CDR3: TGCAGTGCTAGAGGGGTTTTGAAGGACAGGGGGCATAATGAGCAGTTCTTC. Protein product: CSARGVLKDRGHNEQFF. This sequence joins TRBV20-1 and TRBJ2-1; 11 bases fit TRBD1. Per the germline V gene, CDR1 is DFQATT and CDR2 is SNEGSKA (reference sequence). This CDR3 spans 17 amino acids. V shed 1 base, J shed 7 bases, and the junction held 12 bases outside the gene matches.

This clonotype has a count of ten or more. V usage is TRBV20-1 and J usage is TRBJ2-7; D is possibly TRBD2 (5 bases). This CDR3 spans 14 amino acids. Between the trimmed V and J ends, which lost 0 bases and 3 bases, there was a span of 12 bases. CDR1 is DFQATT, CDR2 SNEGSKA, per germline (reference sequence). The CDR3, as DNA: TGCAGTGCTAGAGAAGCGTTGAGGGTCTACGAGCAGTACTTC. Its translation: CSAREALRVYEQYF.

This clonotype was recorded a few times. The V call is TRBV24-1, the J call TRBJ2-3; 7 bases match TRBD1. Germline V gives CDR1 KGHDR, CDR2 SFDVKD. The CDR3 contains 15 residues. Losses at the gene ends were 9 bases for V and 4 bases for J; bases not matched to a gene: 12. The DNA for the CDR3 is TGTGCCACCCAAGGGGGCACGGGTAGCCCAGATACGCAGTATTTT. Its protein product is CATQGGTGSPDTQYF.

J is TRBJ2-1 and V is TRBV20-1; TRBD2 matches at 10 bases. This CDR3 contains 16 residues. Trimming removed 3 bases from V and 3 bases from J; junction bases left unmatched: 8. Germline values: CDR1 DFQATT, CDR2 SNEGSKA (reference sequence). The CDR3 bases are TGCAGTGCTAGTCCCCGAGCGGGAGGGGGCTACAATGAGCAGTTCTTC. It yields the protein CSASPRAGGGYNEQFF.

This clonotype appeared many times. The chain carries TRBV28 and TRBJ2-4; 8 nucleotides line up with TRBD2. The CDR3 covers 16 residues. J gave up 5 bases and V 3 bases, and 9 bases lay outside the gene matches. CDR1 MDHEN and CDR2 SYDVKM come from the germline V gene. This CDR3 reads CASSFPQLAAENIQYF. CDR3 coding DNA: TGTGCCAGCAGTTTCCCGCAACTAGCGGCTGAAAACATTCAGTACTTC.

This clonotype was observed once. A much more abundant neighbour one base away suggests this may be a read error. The gene calls are TRBV10-3 and TRBJ2-6; no definite D call. The CDR3 spans 18 residues. Germline lookup yields CDR1 ENHRY and CDR2 SYGVKD. Trimming shortened V by 5 bases and J by 2 bases, and 19 bases separated the two germline ends. CDR3 bases: TGTGCCATCAGTCCCCCCGGTATGGGGTTCACTGGGGCCAACGTCCTGACTTTC. Protein sequence: CAISPPGMGFTGANVLTF.

There are a few counts of this clonotype. The chain links TRBV27 to TRBJ1-2; possible D gene TRBD1, 6 bases. From germline, CDR1 is MNHEY and CDR2 SMNVEV (reference sequence). This CDR3 region has 15 residues. V was cut by 6 bases and J by 4 bases, with 18 bases left in between. In DNA, the CDR3 is TGTGCCAGCAGCCCGCTCCAGGGGCGTGTCTATGGCTACACCTTC. Translation gives CASSPLQGRVYGYTF.

This clonotype turned up a few times. The rearrangement joins TRBV7-2 to TRBJ1-5; no clear D gene. CDR1 SGHTA and CDR2 FQGNSA come from the germline V gene. This CDR3 has 15 amino acids. Trimming took 0 bases from V and 4 from J, leaving 10 bases between them. CDR3 nucleotides: TGTGCCAGCAGCTTAGCGTCGTCAGGTAATCAGCCCCAGCATTTT. This codes for CASSLASSGNQPQHF.